This section outlines one T cell receptor (beta chain) sequence together with its context. In the authors' methods: Estimates of nucleated cell counts were drawn from the amplification of reference gene primers. Repertoires were generated with immunoSEQ multiplex PCR, while TCRdb's copy carries only in-frame clones and drops some. V and J calls and clone size are as listed in that table; D and trimming were resolved from the DNA. The table lists under 75,000 clones, approximately 91% of them singletons. These data are taken from a study of blood T cell repertoires in COVID-19. Turning to the study itself: Specimens from acute and convalescent COVID-19 originated in the United States, Italy and Spain. Sources were T cells, B-cell-depleted T cells, or PBMCs; the material itself was cDNA or gDNA.

V was pared by 4 bases and J by 4 bases, with 9 bases between. Germline lookup yields CDR1 SQVTM and CDR2 ANQGSEA. The CDR3 consists of 12 residues. The sequence derives from a man aged 45-65 years with active COVID-19. The sequencing input was peripheral blood. The chain combines TRBV29-1 with TRBJ2-3, with a tentative D call TRBD2 (6 bases). CDR3 sequence: CSVGRAADTQYF. The CDR3 nucleotides are TGCAGCGTTGGGAGGGCCGCAGATACGCAGTATTTT.